This T cell receptor beta chain appears in the sequencing data of a study of metastatic and nonmetastatic thyroid tumors. Study information: Repertoire data that came from the blood and tumor or nodule tissue of malignant and benign thyroid patients were compared.

A remark on this clone: The junction and the germline gene differ at one end; a read error may be behind it.

CDR1 and CDR2 (germline): DFQATT, SNEGSKA (reference sequence). CDR3 length: 15 amino acids. MiXCR reprocessed the PCR reads for TCRdb. The sample lists fewer than 20,000 clones, 34% occurring once. Every patient was untreated before thyroid surgery. The genes are TRBV20-1 and TRBJ2-3; 7 bases are a match to TRBD2. This receptor was identified in a male donor with papillary thyroid cancer or a benign thyroid nodule (not recorded which). Some clones in this sample may be carry-over from other donors' samples. The specimen sequenced was tumor tissue. The CDR3 DNA reads as TGCAGGGCCATTAGAAGAGCGGGAAGCGCAGATACGCAATATTTT. Amino acids: CRAIRRAGSADTQYF.